A single sample gave rise to the 20 T cell receptor beta chains below, sequenced in a study of cytomegalovirus exposure and HLA in healthy donors. Vbeta (60) and Jbeta (13) primers were used in the PCR. Only in-frame clones appear in the TCRdb table, and some are missing; sequencing was by immunoSEQ multiplex PCR. The sample consists of about 160,000 clones, 80% of them appearing once. Sample: PBMCs. The receptors shown here come from a man between 18 and 29 years old in good health and CMV-seropositive.

The V call is TRBV30, the J call TRBJ2-1, with TRBD2 as a possible D gene (7 bases). The CDR3 spans 15 residues. From germline, CDR1 is GTSNPN and CDR2 SVGIG (reference sequence). V gave up 5 bases and J gave up 2 bases, with 16 bases separating them. The CDR3, as DNA: TGTGCCTGGGGTGGGGGGGGCCGAGCCTACAATGAGCAGTTCTTC. This encodes CAWGGGGRAYNEQFF.

This chain joins TRBV7-7 and TRBJ1-4; tentative D call: TRBD1 (5 bases). CDR3 length equals 15 residues. Germline lookup yields CDR1 SSHAT and CDR2 FNYEAQ (reference sequence). V was pared by 5 bases and J by 8 bases, with 18 bases between. CDR3 nucleotide sequence: TGTGCCAGCAGCCCCAGGGAGGGGAAAGGCGAAAAACTGTTTTTT. Encoded protein: CASSPREGKGEKLFF.

The chain is built from TRBV5-5 and TRBJ1-1; D may be TRBD1 (6 bases). Trimming stripped 2 bases from V and 1 base from J, with 9 bases between. This CDR3 has 14 amino acids. The germline CDR1 and CDR2 sequences are SGHKS and YYEKEE (reference sequence). CDR3 sequence: CASSLQGQNTEAFF. The CDR3 DNA follows: TGTGCCAGCAGCTTACAGGGTCAGAACACTGAAGCTTTCTTT.

The V gene is TRBV7-2, the J gene TRBJ1-5; maybe TRBD1 (5 bases). The CDR3 spans 17 residues. The V end was cut by 6 bases, the J end by 3 bases, with 21 bases between. Germline V gene data show CDR1 as SGHTA and CDR2 as FQGNSA. For the CDR3, the DNA is TGTGCCAGCAGTCAGGTGAGCACAGGCCGATACAATCAGCCCCAGCATTTT. Translated: CASSQVSTGRYNQPQHF.

The V and J genes are TRBV19 and TRBJ2-7, with D perhaps matching TRBD2 (6 bases). There are 14 residues in the CDR3. Trimming removed 4 bases at V and 1 base at J, with 11 bases between. Germline V lookup: CDR1 LNHDA, CDR2 SQIVND (reference sequence). The CDR3 nucleotides are TGTGCCAGTAGTAATCCAGGGAGGTCCTACGAGCAGTACTTC. Translated, it gives CASSNPGRSYEQYF. Drawing the rest from reference TRBV19 and TRBJ2-7, the complete variable domain is DGGITQSPKYLFRKEGQNVTLSCEQNLNHDAMYWYRQDPGQGLRLIYYSQIVNDFQKGDIAEGYSVSREKKESFPLTVTSAQKNPTAFYLCASSNPGRSYEQYFGPGTRLTVT.

In DNA, the CDR3 is TGTGCCAGCAGTGCGGGGACAGTTCTTCTTCCCGGGGAGCTGTTTTTT. Its translation is CASSAGTVLLPGELFF. The chain employs TRBV6-4 and TRBJ2-2; 7 positions match TRBD1. The V gene end was trimmed by 4 bases and the J gene end by 6 bases; junction bases not matched to a gene: 11. The CDR3 runs to 16 residues. CDR1 MRHNA and CDR2 SNTAGT come from the germline V gene.

The chain joins TRBV2 to TRBJ1-1; 8 bases are shared with TRBD1. V shed 5 bases and J 1 base; nucleotides not matched to a gene: 3. CDR1 is SNHLY, CDR2 FYNNEI, per germline. This CDR3 region has 14 residues. CDR3 coding DNA: TGTGCCAGCAGTCCCGGGACAGGGAACACTGAAGCTTTCTTT. It translates to CASSPGTGNTEAFF.

The rearrangement joins TRBV4-1 to TRBJ2-2; 7 bases are shared with TRBD2. Germline values: CDR1 MGHRA, CDR2 YSYEKL. This CDR3 contains 16 residues. Germline trimming cut 0 bases from V and 6 bases from J; bases unmatched to any gene: 7. The CDR3 sequence: CASSQEGGAPAGELFF. CDR3 coding DNA: TGCGCCAGCAGCCAAGAGGGAGGGGCTCCAGCCGGGGAGCTGTTTTTT.

V usage is TRBV5-4 and J usage is TRBJ1-2; TRBD1 matches at 10 bases. This CDR3 is built from 15 residues. Germline CDR1 and CDR2: SGHNT and YYREEE (reference sequence). V was pared by 2 bases and J by 0 bases, with 1 base of the junction left unmatched. The DNA of the CDR3 is TGTGCCAGCAGCTTCGGGACAGGGGCTAACTATGGCTACACCTTC. Translated, it gives CASSFGTGANYGYTF.

This clone was counted only a few times. The V gene is TRBV7-9, the J gene TRBJ1-5; no clear D. This CDR3 region has 12 residues. Trimming cost V 5 bases and J 4 bases, with 6 bases left between them. Germline CDR1 is SEHNR and CDR2 is FQNEAQ (reference sequence). DNA for the CDR3: TGTGCCAGCAGCCCCCCTAATCAGCCCCAGCATTTT. Translation gives CASSPPNQPQHF.

The chain combines TRBV30 with TRBJ1-2, with D possibly being TRBD1 (5 bases). In germline, CDR1 is GTSNPN, CDR2 SVGIG (reference sequence). The CDR3 extends over 14 amino acids. Trimming shortened V by 0 bases and J by 5 bases, and 13 bases separated the two germline ends. The CDR3 spells CAWSVGFTGYGYTF. CDR3 in DNA: TGTGCCTGGAGTGTAGGCTTCACAGGTTATGGCTACACCTTC.

This clone appeared a single time. Here the CDR3 reads CASSLGVLATDTQYF. The CDR3 DNA sequence: TGTGCCAGCAGCTTAGGGGTTCTAGCGACAGATACGCAGTATTTT. The chain links TRBV7-2 to TRBJ2-3, with D possibly matching TRBD2 (6 bases). Per germline, CDR1 SGHTA and CDR2 FQGNSA. There are 15 residues in the CDR3. Between the trimmed V and J ends, which lost 1 base and 3 bases, there was a span of 11 bases.

The V and J genes are TRBV5-1 and TRBJ1-2; D unclear. CDR3 length: 13 amino acids. The V gene's germline CDR1 is SGHRS and CDR2 YFSETQ. V lost 4 bases and J lost 0, with 7 bases in between. The CDR3 reads CASSPGTNYGYTF. CDR3 DNA: TGCGCCAGCAGCCCCGGGACTAACTATGGCTACACCTTC. Combining the CDR3 with reference TRBV5-1 and TRBJ1-2 gives the whole variable domain KAGVTQTPRYLIKTRGQQVTLSCSPISGHRSVSWYQQTPGQGLQFLFEYFSETQRNKGNFPGRFSGRQFSNSRSEMNVSTLELGDSALYLCASSPGTNYGYTFGSGTRLTVV.

V and J are TRBV6-1 and TRBJ2-5; 11 bases map to TRBD2. Losses at the gene ends were 3 bases for V and 4 bases for J; bases not matched to a gene: 1. Germline CDR1 reads MNHNS; CDR2 reads SASEGT. The CDR3 spans 14 residues. The CDR3 DNA reads TGTGCCAGCAGTGACCTAGCGGGAGGAGAGACCCAGTACTTC. It is translated as CASSDLAGGETQYF.

This clone was found a few times. CDR3 loop: CAFGKTTMNTEAFF. CDR3 in DNA: TGTGCCTTTGGCAAGACAACCATGAACACTGAAGCTTTCTTT. This sequence joins TRBV30 and TRBJ1-1, with no clear D. The V and J ends lost 7 bases and 0 bases respectively, with 15 bases between them. Looked up from germline, CDR1 is GTSNPN and CDR2 is SVGIG (reference sequence). The CDR3 runs to 14 residues. Complete variable domain (other parts from reference TRBV30 and TRBJ1-1): SQTIHQWPATLVQPVGSPLSLECTVEGTSNPNLYWYRQAAGRGLQLLFYSVGIGQISSEVPQNLSASRPQDRQFILSSKKLLLSDSGFYLCAFGKTTMNTEAFFGQGTRLTVV.

The chain carries TRBV4-2 and TRBJ2-1, with 12 positions matching TRBD2. This CDR3 has 19 amino acids. Germline V gene data show CDR1 as LGHNA and CDR2 as YNFKEQ. V shed 3 bases, J shed 0 bases, and the junction held 9 bases outside the gene matches. For the CDR3, the DNA is TGTGCCAGCAGCCAGGCGGGACTAGCGGGCGCCCTCTCCTACAATGAGCAGTTCTTC. As protein: CASSQAGLAGALSYNEQFF.

The J gene is TRBJ2-2, the V gene TRBV13; TRBD2 aligns across 13 bases. The CDR3 sequence is 16 residues long. Germline assignment: CDR1 PRHDT and CDR2 FYEKMQ (reference sequence). The J segment lost 7 bases and the V segment lost 5 bases, leaving 7 bases of the junction unmatched. The CDR3 DNA reads TGTGCCAGCAGCCAAGGGACTAGCGGGACAGTCGGGGAGCTGTTTTTT. Residues: CASSQGTSGTVGELFF.

The V and J genes are TRBV15 and TRBJ2-7; no firm D call. CDR3 length: 15 amino acids. V lost 0 bases to trimming and J lost 0 bases, with 9 bases between them. The V gene's germline CDR1 is LNHNV and CDR2 YYDKDF (reference sequence). In DNA form, the CDR3 reads TGTGCCACCAGCAGAGATCGCGGCACCTCCTACGAGCAGTACTTC. Translation gives CATSRDRGTSYEQYF.

The V and J genes are TRBV6-5 and TRBJ2-3, with D possibly being TRBD2 (6 bases). The CDR3 runs to 14 residues. Germline assignment: CDR1 MNHEY and CDR2 SVGAGI. Trimming stripped 5 bases from V and 4 bases from J, with 13 bases between. The DNA for the CDR3 is TGTGCCAGCAGTCAACGCGGGGTTCCAGATACGCAGTATTTT. Its protein product is CASSQRGVPDTQYF.

The chain is built from TRBV13 and TRBJ1-3; perhaps TRBD1 as D (6 bases). V lost 0 bases, J lost 0 bases, and 9 bases lay in between. CDR3 length: 16 amino acids. CDR1 and CDR2 from the germline V gene are PRHDT and FYEKMQ (reference sequence). The CDR3 DNA is TGTGCCAGCAGCTTAGGACAGGGAAACTCTGGAAACACCATATATTTT. It specifies CASSLGQGNSGNTIYF.